This entry lists 30 T cell receptor beta chains sequenced from one sample in a study of T cell changes during pregnancy in multiple sclerosis. The table came from immunoSEQ multiplex PCR; TCRdb's copy has only in-frame clones and leaves some out. The sample holds around 96,000 clones, 85% to 95% seen once. Source: peripheral blood, taken in the third trimester of pregnancy. Every receptor here comes from a female donor with multiple sclerosis, enrolled in a pregnancy study.

CDR3 nucleotide sequence: TGCGCCAGCAGCCCCTGGGGGGCTGGGGCCAACGTCCTGACTTTC. This encodes CASSPWGAGANVLTF. V usage is TRBV5-1 and J usage is TRBJ2-6, with a weak D call TRBD2 (6 bases). Germline values: CDR1 SGHRS, CDR2 YFSETQ. The CDR3 length is 15 residues. V lost 4 bases and J lost 2, with 10 bases in between. Drawing the rest from reference TRBV5-1 and TRBJ2-6, the complete variable domain is KAGVTQTPRYLIKTRGQQVTLSCSPISGHRSVSWYQQTPGQGLQFLFEYFSETQRNKGNFPGRFSGRQFSNSRSEMNVSTLELGDSALYLCASSPWGAGANVLTFGAGSRLTVL.

The chain has TRBV27 and TRBJ2-1; 9 nucleotides line up with TRBD1. CDR1 and CDR2 from the germline V gene are MNHEY and SMNVEV (reference sequence). V lost 7 bases and J lost 5; bases outside the gene matches: 12. The CDR3 consists of 16 residues. In nucleotides, the CDR3 is TGTGCCAGCACCTTAAGGAGTTGGACAGGGGACAATGAGCAGTTCTTC. Encoded protein: CASTLRSWTGDNEQFF.

The chain combines TRBV7-3 with TRBJ2-2; a weak D match, TRBD1 (5 bases). V was pared by 2 bases and J by 7 bases, with 8 bases between. Germline loops: CDR1 SGHTA, CDR2 FQGTGA. This CDR3 is built from 13 residues. This CDR3 is CASSLVTGGELFF. The CDR3 bases are TGTGCCAGCAGCTTAGTCACAGGCGGGGAGCTGTTTTTT.

V is TRBV27 and J is TRBJ1-1; 7 bases align to TRBD1. CDR1 MNHEY and CDR2 SMNVEV come from the germline V gene (reference sequence). CDR3 length: 14 amino acids. The ends lost 8 bases at V and 8 bases at J; junction bases unmatched: 14. CDR3 residues: CASGRQGFSVEAFF. DNA for the CDR3: TGTGCCAGCGGCCGACAGGGCTTTTCGGTCGAAGCTTTCTTT.

The chain has TRBV6-6 and TRBJ2-2; 10 bases align to TRBD2. The V gene's germline CDR1 is MNHNY and CDR2 SVGAGI (reference sequence). Trimming cost V 8 bases and J 3 bases; bases outside gene matches: 6. The CDR3 sequence is 15 residues long. CDR3 nucleotides: TGTGCCAGCCGGGGCCTAGCGGGAGACACCGGGGAGCTGTTTTTT. Its translation: CASRGLAGDTGELFF.

The chain employs TRBV5-1 and TRBJ1-4, with D perhaps matching TRBD1 (5 bases). Trimming took 5 bases from V and 0 from J, leaving 11 bases between them. The CDR3 has 15 amino acids. Germline CDR1 is SGHRS and CDR2 is YFSETQ. CDR3 DNA: TGCGCCAGCAGAGGAATGACAGCAACTAATGAAAAACTGTTTTTT. This sequence encodes CASRGMTATNEKLFF.

The chain couples TRBV5-1 to TRBJ2-2, with TRBD2 identical over 8 bases. This CDR3 comprises 15 residues. J gave up 6 bases and V 4 bases, and 8 bases lay outside the gene matches. Germline V gene data show CDR1 as SGHRS and CDR2 as YFSETQ. In DNA, the CDR3 is TGCGCCAGCAGCAGAGCGGGAGCGCCACCCGGGGAGCTGTTTTTT. Protein product: CASSRAGAPPGELFF.

The chain's CDR3 is CASSSGSRNEQYF. The CDR3 DNA follows: TGTGCCAGCAGCAGCGGGAGTCGGAACGAGCAGTACTTC. The J gene is TRBJ2-7, the V gene TRBV9, with TRBD2 matching 8 bases. Per the germline V gene, CDR1 is SGDLS and CDR2 is YYNGEE. The J segment lost 5 bases and the V segment lost 4 bases, leaving 5 bases of the junction unmatched. The CDR3 totals 13 residues.

V and J are TRBV19 and TRBJ2-3; D is uncertain. The CDR3 has 14 residues. Trimming stripped 5 bases from V and 0 bases from J, with 9 bases between. Germline assignment: CDR1 LNHDA and CDR2 SQIVND (reference sequence). In nucleotides, the CDR3 is TGTGCCAGTAGTTCGGGTACTAGCACAGATACGCAGTATTTT. Its translation is CASSSGTSTDTQYF.

CDR3 in amino acids: CASALLTSPPRATEQETQYF. CDR3 nucleotides: TGTGCCAGCGCACTACTTACTTCCCCCCCCCGAGCAACGGAACAAGAGACCCAGTACTTC. V usage is TRBV7-8 and J usage is TRBJ2-5; D is uncertain. There are 20 residues in the CDR3. Germline-derived CDR1 and CDR2 are SGHVS and FQNEAQ. V lost 8 bases to trimming and J lost 2 bases, with 33 bases between them.

The CDR3 nucleotides are TGTGCCAGCAGTCCACAAGGAGGGAGGAGGAACGAGCAGTACTTC. Its protein product is CASSPQGGRRNEQYF. This sequence joins TRBV28 and TRBJ2-7; perhaps TRBD2 as D (6 bases). Trimming shortened V by 5 bases and J by 5 bases, and 19 bases separated the two germline ends. This CDR3 has 15 amino acids. Germline CDR1 and CDR2: MDHEN and SYDVKM.

The DNA for the CDR3 is TGTGCCAGCAAGTTCGACAGGGGGTTCACTGAAGCTTTCTTT. Amino acid sequence: CASKFDRGFTEAFF. The V gene is TRBV6-1, the J gene TRBJ1-1; TRBD1 agrees at 9 bases. Germline V gives CDR1 MNHNS, CDR2 SASEGT. The CDR3 contains 14 residues. With V trimmed by 7 bases and J by 4 bases, 7 bases remained unmatched.

The chain links TRBV6-5 to TRBJ1-1; a weak D match, TRBD1 (6 bases). With 6 bases removed from V and 3 bases from J, the gap between germline ends came to 17 bases. CDR3 length: 15 residues. The V gene's germline CDR1 is MNHEY and CDR2 SVGAGI. The CDR3 bases are TGTGCCAGCAGACACACAGGGAATCCATACACTGAAGCTTTCTTT. Protein: CASRHTGNPYTEAFF.

On this clone: The limits of the CDR3 on the DNA are not certain, so only TCRdb's listed CDR3 is given. This chain joins TRBV19 and TRBJ2-1; the D call of TRBD2 is as the table states it, not checked on the DNA. Germline assignment: CDR1 LNHDA and CDR2 SQIVND (reference sequence). Ends included, the CDR3 has 18 residues. The CDR3 loop is CASSSSGMAGSLYNEQFF.

Only a few counts were recorded for this clone. CDR3 sequence (DNA): TGTGCCAGCAGTTTACAACCACCATTGGACAGGGACCATCAGCCCCAGCATTTT. This gives the protein CASSLQPPLDRDHQPQHF. The gene calls are TRBV27 and TRBJ1-5; TRBD1 matches 8 bases. V lost 2 bases to trimming and J lost 5 bases; unmatched junction nucleotides: 14. Germline V gene sequence: CDR1 MNHEY, CDR2 SMNVEV (reference sequence). This CDR3 comprises 18 residues.

V gene TRBV30 combines with J gene TRBJ1-1; D may be TRBD1 (6 bases). The CDR3 is 16 residues long. V was trimmed by 2 bases and J by 1 base, leaving 17 bases between them. Per germline, CDR1 GTSNPN and CDR2 SVGIG (reference sequence). The CDR3 reads CAWSFPVGGANTEAFF. The DNA for the CDR3 is TGTGCCTGGAGTTTTCCGGTAGGGGGTGCGAACACTGAAGCTTTCTTT.

This chain connects TRBV29-1 to TRBJ1-4, with 8 bases matching TRBD1. V dropped 5 bases and J dropped 5; count of bases not matched to a gene: 7. CDR1 is SQVTM and CDR2 is ANQGSEA in the germline V gene. The CDR3 is 14 amino acids. The CDR3 loop reads CSVRVTGANEKLFF. The CDR3 DNA reads TGCAGCGTTAGGGTGACAGGGGCCAATGAAAAACTGTTTTTT. The whole variable domain, remainder taken from reference TRBV29-1 and TRBJ1-4, is SAVISQKPSRDICQRGTSLTIQCQVDSQVTMMFWYRQQPGQSLTLIATANQGSEATYESGFVIDKFPISRPNLTFSTLTVSNMSPEDSSIYLCSVRVTGANEKLFFGSGTQLSVL.

For the CDR3, the DNA is TGTGCCAGCAGTTTACCGTGGAACACTGAAGCTTTCTTT. The encoded protein is CASSLPWNTEAFF. This rearrangement joins TRBV28 to TRBJ1-1; D remains unclear. The CDR3 length is 13 residues. V dropped 2 bases and J dropped 1 base, with 5 bases sitting between them. Per germline, CDR1 MDHEN and CDR2 SYDVKM.

The chain couples TRBV4-1 to TRBJ1-3; 7 bases are a match to TRBD1. Germline V gene sequence: CDR1 MGHRA, CDR2 YSYEKL. V lost 3 bases and J lost 3; bases outside the gene matches: 17. The CDR3 contains 19 residues. CDR3 coding DNA: TGCGCCAGCAGCCAGCGGGGGGAACTAACAAGGACAGGTGGAAACACCATATATTTT. Translated: CASSQRGELTRTGGNTIYF.

The chain couples TRBV5-6 to TRBJ2-7, with TRBD1 identical over 9 bases. Germline CDR1 and CDR2: SGHDT and YYEEEE. CDR3 length: 15 amino acids. After removal of 2 bases from V and 4 bases from J, the junction contained 7 bases not matched to a gene. The CDR3 here is CASSFRDRDKYEQYF. The CDR3 coding sequence is TGTGCCAGCAGCTTCCGGGACAGGGATAAGTACGAGCAGTACTTC.

This rearrangement joins TRBV4-2 to TRBJ1-2; 8 bases fit TRBD1. CDR3 length: 16 amino acids. The germline gives CDR1 LGHNA, CDR2 YNFKEQ. Trimming cost V 0 bases and J 4 bases; bases outside gene matches: 7. CDR3 residues: CASSQDSGQGSYGYTF. The CDR3 DNA follows: TGTGCCAGCAGCCAAGATTCAGGACAGGGAAGCTATGGCTACACCTTC.

The DNA of the CDR3 is TGTGCCAGCAGGTCGACTAGCGGGAGTCCAGTTCCAGATACGCAGTATTTT. Protein product: CASRSTSGSPVPDTQYF. The V and J genes are TRBV7-9 and TRBJ2-3; TRBD2 matches 12 bases. The V gene's germline CDR1 is SEHNR and CDR2 FQNEAQ (reference sequence). The J segment lost 4 bases and the V segment lost 6 bases, leaving 11 bases of the junction unmatched. The length of the CDR3 is 17 residues.

Remarks on this clone: Given the absence of the conserved phenylalanine or tryptophan at the CDR3 end, a read error is likely. Because the CDR3's place on the DNA is in doubt, the DNA is left out and the CDR3 is given as listed by TCRdb. The rearrangement uses TRBV5-6 and TRBJ1-4; the D segment call TRBD1 is taken from the table without a DNA check. From germline, CDR1 is SGHDT and CDR2 YYEEEE. Counting both end residues, the CDR3 totals 11 amino acids. The CDR3 sequence: CASSSGTAVHV.

V is TRBV6-6 and J is TRBJ2-7, with D possibly matching TRBD1 (6 bases). Trimming took off 6 bases at V and 3 bases at J, with 18 bases between the two ends. Germline CDR1 reads MNHNY; CDR2 reads SVGAGI (reference sequence). The CDR3 runs to 15 residues. CDR3 sequence reads: CASSPNRDVYYEQYF. CDR3 DNA: TGTGCCAGCAGCCCCAACAGGGATGTATACTACGAGCAGTACTTC.

The J gene is TRBJ2-7, the V gene TRBV28; 9 bases map to TRBD1. In germline, CDR1 is MDHEN, CDR2 SYDVKM. The CDR3 spans 12 residues. With 8 bases clipped from V and 7 bases from J, the junction kept 6 bases outside the gene matches. The CDR3 is CASWDRAWEQYF. In DNA form, the CDR3 reads TGTGCCAGCTGGGACAGGGCTTGGGAGCAGTACTTC. Based on the CDR3 plus reference TRBV28 and TRBJ2-7, the full variable domain is DVKVTQSSRYLVKRTGEKVFLECVQDMDHENMFWYRQDPGLGLRLIYFSYDVKMKEKGDIPEGYSVSREKKERFSLILESASTNQTSMYLCASWDRAWEQYFGPGTRLTVT.

The chain couples TRBV4-1 to TRBJ1-2; D is undetermined. The germline gives CDR1 MGHRA, CDR2 YSYEKL. CDR3 length equals 17 residues. Between the trimmed V and J ends, which lost 1 base and 2 bases, there was a span of 17 bases. CDR3 in amino acids: CASSQGSRASPNYGYTF. DNA of the CDR3: TGCGCCAGCAGCCAAGGATCGAGGGCATCCCCGAACTATGGCTACACCTTC.

V is TRBV5-1 and J is TRBJ1-1; D may be TRBD1 (5 bases). This CDR3 is 14 amino acids long. CDR1 and CDR2 (germline): SGHRS, YFSETQ. V dropped 4 bases and J dropped 6 bases, with 16 bases sitting between them. The DNA for the CDR3 is TGCGCCAGCAGCCAAGACAGAGGCAGGGCTGAAGCTTTCTTT. It translates to CASSQDRGRAEAFF. Supplemented by reference TRBV5-1 and TRBJ1-1, the full variable domain reads KAGVTQTPRYLIKTRGQQVTLSCSPISGHRSVSWYQQTPGQGLQFLFEYFSETQRNKGNFPGRFSGRQFSNSRSEMNVSTLELGDSALYLCASSQDRGRAEAFFGQGTRLTVV.

The chain has TRBV27 and TRBJ2-6; no firm D call. The CDR3 contains 13 residues. V lost 4 bases and J 3 bases, leaving 4 bases between the germline ends. Germline-derived CDR1 and CDR2 are MNHEY and SMNVEV (reference sequence). The CDR3 sequence is CASSSIGANVLTF. CDR3 DNA sequence: TGTGCCAGCAGTTCTATTGGGGCCAACGTCCTGACTTTC.

J is TRBJ1-5 and V is TRBV19, with D possibly matching TRBD1 (5 bases). Germline loops: CDR1 LNHDA, CDR2 SQIVND (reference sequence). V was pared by 6 bases and J by 2 bases, with 14 bases between. This CDR3 is 15 amino acids long. The CDR3 nucleotides read TGTGCCAGTAGAGACAGTCCAAGAGGCAATCAGCCCCAGCATTTT. It yields the protein CASRDSPRGNQPQHF. The full variable domain, with the rest looked up from reference TRBV19 and TRBJ1-5, is DGGITQSPKYLFRKEGQNVTLSCEQNLNHDAMYWYRQDPGQGLRLIYYSQIVNDFQKGDIAEGYSVSREKKESFPLTVTSAQKNPTAFYLCASRDSPRGNQPQHFGDGTRLSIL.

The J gene is TRBJ2-3, the V gene TRBV7-8; 11 bases align to TRBD2. V lost 6 bases and J lost 1; bases outside the gene matches: 24. The CDR3 runs 22 residues. Germline CDR1 and CDR2: SGHVS and FQNEAQ. The CDR3 is CASRPTHVLGSGRAPRTDTQYF. For the CDR3, the DNA is TGTGCCAGCAGGCCGACCCACGTACTAGGTAGCGGGAGGGCCCCTCGCACAGATACGCAGTATTTT.